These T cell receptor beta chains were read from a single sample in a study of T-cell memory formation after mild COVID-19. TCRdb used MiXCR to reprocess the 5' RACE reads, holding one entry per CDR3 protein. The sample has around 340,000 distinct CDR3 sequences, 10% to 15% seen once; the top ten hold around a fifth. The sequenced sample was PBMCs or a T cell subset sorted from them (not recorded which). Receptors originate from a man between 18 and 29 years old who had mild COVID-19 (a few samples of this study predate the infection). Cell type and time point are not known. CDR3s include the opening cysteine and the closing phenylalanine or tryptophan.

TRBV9,CASSVALAGVENEQFF
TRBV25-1,CASSRGAGEKLFF
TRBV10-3,CAIADFTDTQYF
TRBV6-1,CAIALFSGANVLTF
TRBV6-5,CASSTGGLRRATQYF
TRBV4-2,CASSQDTGFADTQYF
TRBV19,CASSPWTGRNSPLHF
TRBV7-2,CASSSIGTAAYEQYF
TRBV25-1,CASSEANQPQHF
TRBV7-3,CASSSTGQNPTDTQYF
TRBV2,CASLPGLAGAQRDIQYF
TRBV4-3,CASSQGQPRSGNTIYF
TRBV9,CASSPPGRRIDTQYF
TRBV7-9,CASLLRGYNEQFF
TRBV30,CAWDEGRTEAFF
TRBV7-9,CASSSNRGPYSNQPQHF
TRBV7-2,CASSFLAEGEQFF
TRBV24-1,CATSDNAGSSYNEQFF
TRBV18,CASSPWGQADEQFF
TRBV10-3,CAISAQGVTGANYGYTF
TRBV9,CASSVDMNTEAFF
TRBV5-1,CASRTDRAKNIQYF
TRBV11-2,CASSFEGFYEQYF
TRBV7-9,CASSSEQGNTEAFF
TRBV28,CASSLSGPRQTQYF
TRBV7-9,CASSLGGGEGADTQYF
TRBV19,CATRDSLETQYF
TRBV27,CASSGPVWGTSDTQYF
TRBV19,CASSWPGGPKRNEQFF
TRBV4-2,CASSAQQGGWDEKLFF
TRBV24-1,CATSDSGQGVSETQYF
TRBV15,CATSRDLGEAQYF
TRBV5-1,CASSPWGNEQFF
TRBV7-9,CASSRTGPQETQYF
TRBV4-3,CASSQVREDTGELFF
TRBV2,CASSENGLSYNEQFF
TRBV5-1,CASRYTGIYGYTF
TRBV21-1,CASSKVEGTGGTEAFF
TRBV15,CATSKRLGETQYF
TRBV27,CASSQGQGPEAFF
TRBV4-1,CASSQDPTGEARNTIYF
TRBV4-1,CASSHPFSTDTQYF
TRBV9,CASSLTASYNEQFF
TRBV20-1,CSATFGEPRETQYF
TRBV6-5,CASSYSPRADSQPQHF
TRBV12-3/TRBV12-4,CASSWRGEGDTQYF
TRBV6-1,CASSEVDVVTTYGYTF
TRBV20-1,CSARPTEGYGYTF
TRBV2,CASSQLGPNTEAFF
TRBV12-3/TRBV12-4,CASSRGQGWADTQYF
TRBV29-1,CSVDREESGDYEQYF
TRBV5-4,CASRGPGYQETQYF
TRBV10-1,CASSGPGQTFNEQYF
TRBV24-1,CATRQDSTDTQYF
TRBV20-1,CSARPAGDQNIQYF